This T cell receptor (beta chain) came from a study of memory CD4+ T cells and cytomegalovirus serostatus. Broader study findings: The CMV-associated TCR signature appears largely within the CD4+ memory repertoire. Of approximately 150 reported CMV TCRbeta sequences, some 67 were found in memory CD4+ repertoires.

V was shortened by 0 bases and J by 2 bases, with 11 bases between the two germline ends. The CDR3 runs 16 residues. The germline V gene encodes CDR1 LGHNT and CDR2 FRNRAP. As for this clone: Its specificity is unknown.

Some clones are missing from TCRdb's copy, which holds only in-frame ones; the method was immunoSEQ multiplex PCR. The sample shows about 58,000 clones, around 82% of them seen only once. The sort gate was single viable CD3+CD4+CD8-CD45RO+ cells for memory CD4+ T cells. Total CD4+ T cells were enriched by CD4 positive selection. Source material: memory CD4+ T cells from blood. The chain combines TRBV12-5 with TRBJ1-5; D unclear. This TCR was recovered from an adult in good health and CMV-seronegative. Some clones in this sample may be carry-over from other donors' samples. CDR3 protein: CASGLVRSRGNQPQHF. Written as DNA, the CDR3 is TGTGCTAGTGGTTTGGTACGTTCGAGGGGCAATCAGCCCCAGCATTTT. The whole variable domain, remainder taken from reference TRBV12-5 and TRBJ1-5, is DARVTQTPRHKVTEMGQEVTMRCQPILGHNTVFWYRQTMMQGLELLAYFRNRAPLDDSGMPKDRFSAEMPDATLATLKIQPSEPRDSAVYFCASGLVRSRGNQPQHFGDGTRLSIL.